These T cell receptor beta chains were read from a single sample in a study of blood T cell repertoires in COVID-19. Here immunoSEQ multiplex PCR was the method, and the copy in TCRdb shows in-frame clones only, minus some. The repertoire holds tens of thousands of clones, with approximately 80% as singletons. Sequenced sample: peripheral blood. The receptors were sampled from a human donor in a cohort sampled during active COVID-19. CDR3s include the opening cysteine and the closing phenylalanine or tryptophan. The order of the fields is D gene, CDR3 length, V gene, clone size, J gene, CDR3 DNA, CDR3 protein. The D gene is left open where the match is weak. Clone size, where shown, is once, few, many, or a class for clones that have expanded.

TRBD1,13,TRBV20-1,many,TRBJ2-4,TGCAGTGCTAGTGGACAGGGGGGAAACATTCAGTACTTC,CSASGQGGNIQYF
-,14,TRBV28,-,TRBJ1-3,TGTGCCAGCAGTTTTTCCGGGTCTGGAAACACCATATATTTT,CASSFSGSGNTIYF
-,14,TRBV5-6,-,TRBJ1-2,TGTGCCAGCAGCTTGGGGACAGCTAACTATGGCTACACCTTC,CASSLGTANYGYTF
-,12,TRBV30,-,TRBJ1-4,TGTGCCGGGGGGCGAAAGAATGAAAAACTGTTTTTT,CAGGRKNEKLFF
-,16,TRBV11-2,-,TRBJ2-5,TGTGCCAGCAGCCCCTGGGGCGGGGAATACCAAGAGACCCAGTACTTC,CASSPWGGEYQETQYF
-,16,TRBV27,-,TRBJ2-5,TGTGCCAGCAGTTCAGGTTTAACGGGATGGGGAGAGACCCAGTACTTC,CASSSGLTGWGETQYF
TRBD2,16,TRBV28,once,TRBJ2-1,TGTGCCAGCAGTTTAGTAGCGGGGGGCGTATACAATGAGCAGTTCTTC,CASSLVAGGVYNEQFF
TRBD2,17,TRBV5-6,-,TRBJ2-7,TGTGCCAGCAGCTTCACCGGGACTAGCGGTGACTCCTACGAGCAGTACTTC,CASSFTGTSGDSYEQYF
TRBD2,16,TRBV3-1/TRBV3-2,-,TRBJ2-5,TGTGCCAGCAGCCAAGTATCTAGCGGGAATTCCGAGACCCAGTACTTC,CASSQVSSGNSETQYF
TRBD2,17,TRBV19,-,TRBJ2-7,TGTGCCAGTAGTATGTGGACTAGCGGGAGGGGAGCCTACGAGCAGTACTTC,CASSMWTSGRGAYEQYF
-,13,TRBV7-2,-,TRBJ1-5,TGTGCCAGCAGCTTACAGGCCAATCAGCCCCAGCATTTT,CASSLQANQPQHF
-,14,TRBV6-6,-,TRBJ1-1,TGTGCCAGCAGTTACGAGGCGGGAACCTATGAAGCTTTCTTT,CASSYEAGTYEAFF
-,15,TRBV27,-,TRBJ2-5,TGTGCCAGCAGTTTATGGGGCCGGACAGAAGAGACCCAGTACTTC,CASSLWGRTEETQYF
-,14,TRBV6-1,-,TRBJ1-6,TGTGCCAGCAGTGTAGCCGAGAAAAATTCACCCCTCCACTTT,CASSVAEKNSPLHF
-,16,TRBV14,-,TRBJ2-1,TGTGCCAGCAGCCCCAGAGCAGGCATCTCCTACAATGAGCAGTTCTTC,CASSPRAGISYNEQFF
-,10,TRBV7-9,-,TRBJ1-1,TGTGCCAGCGTACGGACTGAAGCTTTCTTT,CASVRTEAFF
-,13,TRBV6-4,-,TRBJ1-1,TGTGCCAGCAGTGGCGAATCGAACACTGAAGCTTTCTTT,CASSGESNTEAFF
TRBD1,17,TRBV19,-,TRBJ1-4,TGTGCCAGTAGCGGGACAGGGGGGACTGCAACTAATGAAAAACTGTTTTTT,CASSGTGGTATNEKLFF
-,15,TRBV2,-,TRBJ2-7,TGTGCCAGCAGACTACAACAAGGAAGCTCCTACGAGCAGTACTTC,CASRLQQGSSYEQYF
-,17,TRBV3-1/TRBV3-2,-,TRBJ2-3,TGTGCCAGCAGCCAGCGACTCACAAATAAGCGCACAGATACGCAGTATTTT,CASSQRLTNKRTDTQYF
-,15,TRBV19,few,TRBJ1-5,TGTGCCAGTAGCCAAATCGACAGTGTCAATCAGCCCCAGCATTTT,CASSQIDSVNQPQHF
TRBD1,16,TRBV25-1,-,TRBJ1-3,TGTGCCAGCAGTGCAGGGGGCGCGGCGGGCGGAAACACCATATATTTT,CASSAGGAAGGNTIYF
TRBD1,14,TRBV7-2,-,TRBJ2-2,TGTGCCAGCAGGCGGACAGGGGTCGCCGGGGAGCTGTTTTTT,CASRRTGVAGELFF
TRBD2,17,TRBV5-1,-,TRBJ2-1,TGCGCCAGCAGCCCACGACTAGCGGGGGGTCGTCACAATGAGCAGTTCTTC,CASSPRLAGGRHNEQFF
-,15,TRBV9,medium-sized,TRBJ2-1,TGTGCCAGCAGCGCGGGACAAAACTCCTACAATGAGCAGTTCTTC,CASSAGQNSYNEQFF